Each of the 25 T cell receptor beta chains below was sequenced from the same sample in a study of sequential checkpoint blockade in melanoma. TCRdb's copy holds only in-frame clones and misses some; the assay was immunoSEQ multiplex PCR. The sample has 2,500 to 3,500 clones; around 23% are singletons. Treatment denoted: randomized to nivolumab then ipilimumab (arm A) or the reverse (arm B). The sample was tumor tissue (inferred from file names), taken from a patient given nivolumab and ipilimumab in sequence. These TCRs come from a human donor with melanoma.

V and J are TRBV11-3 and TRBJ1-6; a weak D match, TRBD1 (6 bases). Deletions cut 1 base from V and 2 bases from J, with 9 bases between. CDR3 length: 16 amino acids. Germline-derived CDR1 and CDR2 are SGHNT and YENEEA. The CDR3 spells CASSLGGAAYNSPLHF. CDR3 sequence (DNA): TGTGCCAGCAGCTTAGGGGGGGCGGCCTATAATTCACCCCTCCACTTT.

The V and J genes are TRBV9 and TRBJ2-2, with 9 nucleotides matching TRBD2. This CDR3 is 15 amino acids long. Germline V lookup: CDR1 SGDLS, CDR2 YYNGEE. V gave up 7 bases and J gave up 7 bases; unmatched junction bases: 11. The CDR3 reads CASRAGGGAVGELFF. In nucleotides, the CDR3 is TGTGCCAGCCGCGCGGGCGGGGGGGCCGTCGGGGAGCTGTTTTTT.

The chain couples TRBV19 to TRBJ1-5; D gene ambiguous. This CDR3 has 12 residues. Germline CDR1 reads LNHDA; CDR2 reads SQIVND (reference sequence). The V end was cut by 6 bases, the J end by 7 bases, with 10 bases between. CDR3 sequence: CASRFGNQPQHF. CDR3 DNA: TGTGCCAGTAGGTTTGGAAACCAGCCCCAGCATTTT.

This rearrangement joins TRBV19 to TRBJ2-1, with 8 bases that match TRBD2. V trimming: 5 bases; J trimming: 3 bases; junction bases outside the gene matches: 3. The CDR3 spans 14 residues. CDR1 and CDR2 from the germline V gene are LNHDA and SQIVND (reference sequence). CDR3 bases: TGTGCCAGTAGTTCAGCGGGGGTCTACAATGAGCAGTTCTTC. Translation gives CASSSAGVYNEQFF.

This clone has a count of ten or more. J is TRBJ2-2 and V is TRBV11-3; TRBD2 aligns across 11 bases. Germline V gene lookup returns CDR1 SGHNT and CDR2 YENEEA. This CDR3 is 15 amino acids long. V gave up 3 bases and J gave up 6 bases; unmatched junction bases: 3. As DNA, the CDR3 is TGTGCCAGCAGCTTTACTAGCGGGGGACCCGGGGAGCTGTTTTTT. Protein product: CASSFTSGGPGELFF.

CDR3: CATRSDAGIGGQGPLHF. CDR3 DNA sequence: TGTGCCACCAGATCGGACGCAGGTATCGGAGGGCAAGGGCCCCTCCACTTT. The genes are TRBV15 and TRBJ1-6; no clear D gene. The CDR3 runs to 17 residues. The V gene lost 6 bases and the J gene lost 13 bases, with 28 bases spanning the gap. Germline-derived CDR1 and CDR2 are LNHNV and YYDKDF (reference sequence).

The chain joins TRBV6-7 to TRBJ1-2; D perhaps matches TRBD1 (6 bases). TRBV6-7 is an open reading frame, and its role is uncertain. V lost 6 bases and J lost 10, with 12 bases in between. This CDR3 is 11 amino acids long. The CDR3 DNA reads TGTGCCAGCAGCAGGGGCCGGGACTACACCTTC. Its translation is CASSRGRDYTF.

This clone was seen more than once but under ten times. The V gene is TRBV5-1, the J gene TRBJ1-1, with TRBD1 as a possible D gene (5 bases). This CDR3 spans 14 amino acids. Germline assignment: CDR1 SGHRS and CDR2 YFSETQ. Trimming took off 0 bases at V and 5 bases at J, with 11 bases between the two ends. The CDR3: CASSLVAGQTEAFF. CDR3 bases: TGCGCCAGCAGCTTGGTGGCAGGGCAAACTGAAGCTTTCTTT. Complete variable domain (other parts from reference TRBV5-1 and TRBJ1-1): KAGVTQTPRYLIKTRGQQVTLSCSPISGHRSVSWYQQTPGQGLQFLFEYFSETQRNKGNFPGRFSGRQFSNSRSEMNVSTLELGDSALYLCASSLVAGQTEAFFGQGTRLTVV.

This chain joins TRBV13 and TRBJ2-1; D remains unclear. Trimming stripped 1 base from V and 3 bases from J, with 4 bases between. CDR3 length: 13 residues. Germline assignment: CDR1 PRHDT and CDR2 FYEKMQ (reference sequence). The CDR3 spells CASSLANYNEQFF. Here the CDR3 DNA reads TGTGCCAGCAGCTTAGCTAACTACAATGAGCAGTTCTTC.

The gene calls are TRBV6-8 and TRBJ2-7; D call uncertain. This CDR3 spans 12 amino acids. CDR1 is MNHGY and CDR2 is SAAAGT in the germline V gene. Trimming took off 4 bases at V and 7 bases at J, with 11 bases between the two ends. The CDR3 DNA is TGTGCCAGCAGTTTAGGAGCTGGGGAGCAGTACTTC. Encoded protein: CASSLGAGEQYF.

This clone has just a few counts. The chain links TRBV25-1 to TRBJ2-1, with TRBD1 matching over 11 bases. V lost 6 bases to trimming and J lost 7 bases; unmatched junction nucleotides: 5. CDR3 length: 14 amino acids. The germline gives CDR1 MGHDK, CDR2 SYGVNS. The CDR3 sequence: CASRGTGGSNEQFF. In DNA form, the CDR3 reads TGTGCCAGCAGGGGGACAGGGGGAAGTAATGAGCAGTTCTTC.

In this sample, this clone turned up a few times. This chain uses TRBV19 with TRBJ1-4, with a possible D match to TRBD1 (6 bases). The germline V gene has CDR1 LNHDA and CDR2 SQIVND (reference sequence). The CDR3 length is 15 residues. V shed 7 bases and J shed 5 bases, with 17 bases lying between them. This CDR3 is CASNFWGHANEKLFF. CDR3 nucleotides: TGTGCCAGTAATTTTTGGGGACATGCGAATGAAAAACTGTTTTTT. Variable domain in full (rest from reference TRBV19 and TRBJ1-4): DGGITQSPKYLFRKEGQNVTLSCEQNLNHDAMYWYRQDPGQGLRLIYYSQIVNDFQKGDIAEGYSVSREKKESFPLTVTSAQKNPTAFYLCASNFWGHANEKLFFGSGTQLSVL.

This clone came up a few times. The J gene is TRBJ1-2, the V gene TRBV12-5; D might be TRBD1 (6 bases). The germline V gene has CDR1 LGHNT and CDR2 FRNRAP. The CDR3 sequence is 13 residues long. This CDR3 reads CASRFLQGPGYTF. In nucleotides, the CDR3 is TGTGCCAGCCGATTCCTCCAGGGGCCTGGCTACACCTTC.

For the CDR3, the DNA is TGTGCCAGCAGCGTAGACGGCACAACTAATGAAAAACTGTTTTTT. This translates into CASSVDGTTNEKLFF. The chain links TRBV9 to TRBJ1-4; the D is unclear. Germline V gene data show CDR1 as SGDLS and CDR2 as YYNGEE. This CDR3 contains 15 residues. The V end lost 0 bases, the J end lost 0 bases, and 6 bases lay between the germline ends.

This chain connects TRBV12-5 to TRBJ1-1; weak D call: TRBD1 (5 bases). CDR3 length: 14 amino acids. Germline values: CDR1 LGHNT, CDR2 FRNRAP. The CDR3 spells CASRGPLMNTEAFF. CDR3 DNA sequence: TGTGCCAGCCGGGGCCCCCTGATGAACACTGAAGCTTTCTTT. Supplemented by reference TRBV12-5 and TRBJ1-1, the full variable domain reads DARVTQTPRHKVTEMGQEVTMRCQPILGHNTVFWYRQTMMQGLELLAYFRNRAPLDDSGMPKDRFSAEMPDATLATLKIQPSEPRDSAVYFCASRGPLMNTEAFFGQGTRLTVV.

The chain employs TRBV11-3 and TRBJ1-5, with D maybe TRBD1 (6 bases). CDR3 length: 14 residues. V lost 4 bases, J lost 5 bases, and 12 bases lay in between. Germline CDR1 SGHNT, CDR2 YENEEA. CDR3 amino acids: CASSSRGLHQPQHF. The CDR3 coding sequence is TGTGCCAGCAGCTCCAGGGGACTTCATCAGCCCCAGCATTTT.

This clone is judged medium-sized. This chain links TRBV6-8 with TRBJ1-1; possible D gene TRBD1, 6 bases. CDR1 MNHGY and CDR2 SAAAGT come from the germline V gene. This CDR3 has 14 amino acids. V was shortened by 2 bases and J by 5 bases, with 12 bases between the two germline ends. This chain's CDR3 is CASSYGGARTEAFF. In DNA form, the CDR3 reads TGTGCCAGCAGTTACGGGGGGGCTCGGACTGAAGCTTTCTTT.

This clone is medium-sized. V is TRBV6-8 and J is TRBJ1-5, with D uncertain. The CDR3 length is 14 residues. Trimming left V 0 bases short and J 3 bases short, with 6 bases between. The V gene's germline CDR1 is MNHGY and CDR2 SAAAGT. The CDR3 nucleotides are TGTGCCAGCAGTTACTCGGCAGACAATCAGCCCCAGCATTTT. It is translated as CASSYSADNQPQHF.

The V and J genes are TRBV5-1 and TRBJ2-2; 8 bases are shared with TRBD2. The CDR3 extends over 16 amino acids. Germline loops: CDR1 SGHRS, CDR2 YFSETQ. V lost 4 bases, J lost 4 bases, and 9 bases stayed unmatched. In DNA, the CDR3 is TGCGCCAGCAGCCCGGACGGGGGGGCGAGCACCGGGGAGCTGTTTTTT. Translated: CASSPDGGASTGELFF.

This sequence joins TRBV19 and TRBJ1-5; no reliable D call. CDR1 is LNHDA, CDR2 SQIVND, per germline (reference sequence). CDR3 length: 13 residues. V lost 3 bases to trimming and J lost 6 bases, with 9 bases between them. The CDR3 spells CASSMGFGQPQHF. CDR3 DNA sequence: TGTGCCAGTAGTATGGGGTTCGGTCAGCCCCAGCATTTT.

This clone came up a few times. V is TRBV18 and J is TRBJ1-6; 10 positions agree with TRBD1. Trimming took 2 bases from V and 9 from J; bases not matched to a gene: 4. This CDR3 has 15 residues. Germline V gene sequence: CDR1 KGHSH, CDR2 LQKENI. The CDR3 protein is CASSPGTGDGSPLHF. DNA for the CDR3: TGTGCCAGCTCACCAGGGACAGGGGACGGTTCACCCCTCCACTTT.

This clone was seen at least ten times. The rearrangement joins TRBV11-3 to TRBJ1-3, with D possibly matching TRBD1 (5 bases). Germline CDR1 reads SGHNT; CDR2 reads YENEEA. V was pared by 4 bases and J by 1 base, with 11 bases between. This CDR3 is built from 15 residues. This CDR3 is CASSSGTLSGNTIYF. As DNA, the CDR3 is TGTGCCAGCAGCTCCGGGACCCTATCTGGAAACACCATATATTTT. Complete variable domain (other parts from reference TRBV11-3 and TRBJ1-3): EAGVVQSPRYKIIEKKQPVAFWCNPISGHNTLYWYLQNLGQGPELLIRYENEEAVDDSQLPKDRFSAERLKGVDSTLKIQPAELGDSAVYLCASSSGTLSGNTIYFGEGSWLTVV.

This clone is labeled as medium-sized. The chain combines TRBV6-8 with TRBJ2-5; TRBD1 matches at 8 bases. Germline trimming cut 6 bases from V and 7 bases from J; bases unmatched to any gene: 10. Germline CDR1 reads MNHGY; CDR2 reads SAAAGT. The CDR3 is made up of 14 amino acids. CDR3 residues: CASRATGAGGTQYF. CDR3 coding DNA: TGTGCCAGCAGGGCGACAGGGGCGGGTGGGACCCAGTACTTC.

The chain is built from TRBV5-1 and TRBJ2-1; 9 bases are shared with TRBD2. V was pared by 1 base and J by 1 base, with 9 bases of the junction left unmatched. CDR3 length: 18 amino acids. Germline V gene sequence: CDR1 SGHRS, CDR2 YFSETQ. The CDR3 nucleotides are TGCGCCAGCAGCTTGTCCCCTCTAGCGGGGTATTCCTACAATGAGCAGTTCTTC. Residues: CASSLSPLAGYSYNEQFF.

This clone has more than one count but fewer than ten. The V call is TRBV6-8, the J call TRBJ1-6; TRBD1 might be the D (6 bases). Trimming removed 5 bases at V and 9 bases at J, with 14 bases between. The CDR3 has 14 residues. Germline CDR1 and CDR2: MNHGY and SAAAGT. Here the CDR3 DNA reads TGTGCCAGCAGTGGGGGGGCTTTGGGTTCACCCCTCCACTTT. It specifies CASSGGALGSPLHF.